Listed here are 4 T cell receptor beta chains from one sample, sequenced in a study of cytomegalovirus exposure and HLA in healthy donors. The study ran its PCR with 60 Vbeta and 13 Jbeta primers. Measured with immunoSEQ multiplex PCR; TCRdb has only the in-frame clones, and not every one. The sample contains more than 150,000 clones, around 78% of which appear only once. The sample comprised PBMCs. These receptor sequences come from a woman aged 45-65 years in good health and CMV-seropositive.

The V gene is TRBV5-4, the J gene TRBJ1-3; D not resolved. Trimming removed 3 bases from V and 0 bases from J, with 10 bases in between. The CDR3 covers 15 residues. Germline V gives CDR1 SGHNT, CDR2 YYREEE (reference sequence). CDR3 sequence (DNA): TGTGCCAGCAGCTCTGTCCCTAACTCTGGAAACACCATATATTTT. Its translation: CASSSVPNSGNTIYF.

CDR3 residues: CASSLASGSSYNEQFF. The CDR3 nucleotides are TGTGCCAGCAGTTTAGCTAGCGGGAGTAGCTACAATGAGCAGTTCTTC. The J gene is TRBJ2-1, the V gene TRBV28; 10 nucleotides align to TRBD2. Germline V lookup: CDR1 MDHEN, CDR2 SYDVKM. This CDR3 region has 16 residues. The V and J ends lost 2 bases and 3 bases, in that order; junction bases with no gene match: 4.

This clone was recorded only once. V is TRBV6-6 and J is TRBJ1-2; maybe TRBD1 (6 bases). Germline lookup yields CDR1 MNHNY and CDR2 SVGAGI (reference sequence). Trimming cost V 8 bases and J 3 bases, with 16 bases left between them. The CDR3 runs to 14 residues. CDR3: CASRRGGDDYGYTF. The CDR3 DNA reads TGTGCCAGCCGGCGGGGGGGCGATGACTATGGCTACACCTTC.

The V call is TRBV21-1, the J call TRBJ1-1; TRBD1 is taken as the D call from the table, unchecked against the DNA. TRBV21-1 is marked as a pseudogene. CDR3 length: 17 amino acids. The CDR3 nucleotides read TGTGCCAGCTGCGAGCTGACAGGTCTAGGGCGGAACACTGAAGCTTTCTTT. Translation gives CASCELTGLGRNTEAFF.